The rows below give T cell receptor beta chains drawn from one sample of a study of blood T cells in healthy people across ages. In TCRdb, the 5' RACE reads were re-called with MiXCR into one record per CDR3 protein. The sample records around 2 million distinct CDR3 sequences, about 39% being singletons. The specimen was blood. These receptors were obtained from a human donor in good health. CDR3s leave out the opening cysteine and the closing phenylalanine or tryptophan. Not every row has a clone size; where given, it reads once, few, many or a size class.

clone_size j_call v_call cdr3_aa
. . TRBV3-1 ASSQGRGYDEQY
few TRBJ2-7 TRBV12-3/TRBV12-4 ASSHFIGTGGLISPAYEQY
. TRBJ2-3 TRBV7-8 ASSLARAGRGTDTQY
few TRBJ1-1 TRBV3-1 ASSQEWGTGGITEAF
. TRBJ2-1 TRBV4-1 ASSQIGGVSHNEQF
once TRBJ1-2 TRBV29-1 SVEEGFDGYT
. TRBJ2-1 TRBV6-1 ASSGLRGSYNEQF
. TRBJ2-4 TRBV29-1 SVTYLRSYNEQY
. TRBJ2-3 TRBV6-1 ASSGGDGATDTQY
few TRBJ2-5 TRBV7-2 ASSSGLAGGLRGETQY
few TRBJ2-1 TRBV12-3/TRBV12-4 ASSFRLKASGDEQF
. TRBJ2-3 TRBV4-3 ASSQNGLLADTQY
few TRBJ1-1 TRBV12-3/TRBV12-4 ASSLSRTGATEAF
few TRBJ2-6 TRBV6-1 ASSGGREVTSGANVLT
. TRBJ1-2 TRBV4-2 ASSQDDRYYGYT
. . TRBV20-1 SASPTWGEQY
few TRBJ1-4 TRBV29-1 SVEGEGGEKLF
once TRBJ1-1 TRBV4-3 ASSQHRENTEAF
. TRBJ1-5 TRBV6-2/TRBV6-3 ASSVGQYYQPQL
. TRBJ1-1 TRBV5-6 ASSLDRLDIKAF
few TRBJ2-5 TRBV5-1 ASSLIDRGETQY
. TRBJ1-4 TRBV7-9 ASSHGRQETNEKLF
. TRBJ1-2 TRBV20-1 SATATSFPHFYGYT
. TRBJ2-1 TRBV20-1 SAATSGGFNEQF
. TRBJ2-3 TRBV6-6 ASSYPGVSTDTQY
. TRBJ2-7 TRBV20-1 SARDSRGATYEQY
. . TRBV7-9 ASSFSGSTYEQY
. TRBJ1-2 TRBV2 ASQGTGDGYT
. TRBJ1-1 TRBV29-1 SAGSTGTGTEAF
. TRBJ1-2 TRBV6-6 ASSYLGTPDGYT
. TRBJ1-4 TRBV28 ASGQTKLEKLF
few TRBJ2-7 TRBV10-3 AISVSHTRIAYEQY
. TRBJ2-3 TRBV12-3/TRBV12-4 ASSSFRGDTQY
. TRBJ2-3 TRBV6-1 ASSERGRDTDTQY
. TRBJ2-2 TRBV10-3 AIRTSGVNTGGLF
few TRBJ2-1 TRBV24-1 ATSGLANYNEQF
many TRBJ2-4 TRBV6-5 ASSYGSKNIQY
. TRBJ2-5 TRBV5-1 ASSFGDRGLRETQY
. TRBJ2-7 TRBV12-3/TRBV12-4 ASSNMGWDEQY
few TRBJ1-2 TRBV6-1 ASSERTGYGYT
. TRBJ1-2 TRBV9 ASSVTPSGSYGYT